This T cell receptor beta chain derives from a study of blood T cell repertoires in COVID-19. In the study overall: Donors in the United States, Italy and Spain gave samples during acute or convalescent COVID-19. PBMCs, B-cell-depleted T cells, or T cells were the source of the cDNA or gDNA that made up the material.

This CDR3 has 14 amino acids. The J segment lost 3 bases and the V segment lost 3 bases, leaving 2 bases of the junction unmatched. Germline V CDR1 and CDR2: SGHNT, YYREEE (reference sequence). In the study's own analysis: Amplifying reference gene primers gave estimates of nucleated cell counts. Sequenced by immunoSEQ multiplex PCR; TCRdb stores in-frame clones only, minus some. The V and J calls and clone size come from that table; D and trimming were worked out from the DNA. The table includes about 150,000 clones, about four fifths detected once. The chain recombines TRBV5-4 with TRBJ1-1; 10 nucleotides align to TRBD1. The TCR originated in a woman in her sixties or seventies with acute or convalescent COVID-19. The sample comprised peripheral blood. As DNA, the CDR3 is TGTGCCAGCAGCTGGGGACAGGGGTACACTGAAGCTTTCTTT. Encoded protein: CASSWGQGYTEAFF.